This TCR beta chain was retrieved from a study of cytomegalovirus exposure and HLA in healthy donors. General study findings and limits: Most TCR sequences were uncommon, yet certain public TCRs appeared in many donors. One later analysis, an examination of the 120 or so validation repertoires, found that first-cohort TCR clusters tended to co-occur in them. A list of 150 or so TCR beta chains associated with cytomegalovirus was given.

Note on this clone: Its antigen is not known.

Only in-frame clones appear in the TCRdb table, and some are missing; sequencing was by immunoSEQ multiplex PCR. Found here are approximately 150,000 clones, around nine tenths of them singletons; the top ten hold more than 1.2%. The V segment lost 3 bases and the J segment 4 bases; nucleotides outside the gene matches: 8. The CDR3 is 15 residues long. Per the germline V gene, CDR1 is SGHAT and CDR2 is FQNNGV. The V gene is TRBV11-2, the J gene TRBJ2-7; 8 bases align to TRBD1. The sequence came from a woman in her 30s in good health and CMV-seronegative. Sequenced sample: PBMCs. CDR3 DNA sequence: TGTGCCAGCAGCTTCGGAGGGACAGGCTCGTACGAGCAGTACTTC. Translation gives CASSFGGTGSYEQYF. Looking up the rest from reference TRBV11-2 and TRBJ2-7 gives the full variable domain: EAGVAQSPRYKIIEKRQSVAFWCNPISGHATLYWYQQILGQGPKLLIQFQNNGVVDDSQLPKDRFSAERLKGVDSTLKIQPAKLEDSAVYLCASSFGGTGSYEQYFGPGTRLTVT.